This TCR beta chain was sequenced for a study of OX40 agonist ivuxolimab in advanced cancers. Overall study: The study gave patients intravenous ivuxolimab at 0.01 to 10 mg/kg every 2 weeks.

Regarding the study as a whole: Averaging showed that CD8+ T cells had more expanded clones than CD4+ did. In the 0.1-3.0 mg/kg groups, partial responders showed among the lowest expansion. Determination of antigen specificity was not performed for the expanded peripheral T cells.

As for this clone: Its cognate antigen is unknown.

Sequencing used immunoSEQ multiplex PCR; TCRdb keeps in-frame clones, though not all of them. Among some 29,000 clones listed, approximately 86% were seen once. The CDR3 is 14 amino acids. After removal of 5 bases from V and 3 bases from J, the junction contained 3 bases not matched to a gene. Per the germline V gene, CDR1 is SNHLY and CDR2 is FYNNEI. V and J are TRBV2 and TRBJ2-7; 11 positions match TRBD2. The receptor comes from an adult with an advanced solid tumor such as melanoma, head and neck, liver or kidney cancer. The material sequenced was CD4+ or CD8+ T cells sorted from blood, taken in a trial of the OX40 agonist ivuxolimab. CDR3 region: CASSPGTSGYEQYF. In nucleotides, the CDR3 is TGTGCCAGCAGTCCCGGGACTAGCGGCTACGAGCAGTACTTC.